The 12 T cell receptor beta chains below come from one sample, sequenced in a study of shared T cell receptors in the human thymus. The protocol was immunoSEQ multiplex PCR, while the TCRdb copy is restricted to in-frame clones and leaves out a portion. The table has hundreds of thousands of clones, around 89% seen once. A further study also used this sample, focusing on human thymus T cells.

The sample consisted of thymocytes. Receptor source: a boy under three years old with a congenital heart defect.

The rearrangement uses TRBV4-1 and TRBJ2-7; the D gene is possibly TRBD2 (5 bases). Germline V gene lookup returns CDR1 MGHRA and CDR2 YSYEKL. The V and J ends lost 3 bases and 0 bases respectively, with 12 bases between them. The length of the CDR3 is 15 residues. The CDR3 loop is CASSQGSAPSYEQYF. DNA for the CDR3: TGCGCCAGCAGCCAGGGTAGCGCCCCCTCCTACGAGCAGTACTTC.

Here the CDR3 reads CASSEWAGGRGVEQFF. CDR3 sequence (DNA): TGTGCCAGCAGTGAATGGGCCGGCGGGAGGGGGGTTGAGCAGTTCTTC. This chain joins TRBV25-1 and TRBJ2-1, with TRBD2 matching 9 bases. Trimming took 1 base from V and 9 from J; bases not matched to a gene: 10. Germline V gene lookup returns CDR1 MGHDK and CDR2 SYGVNS. The CDR3 runs to 16 residues.

The chain links TRBV5-4 to TRBJ2-5; 7 positions match TRBD2. The J call is doubtful: the DNA matches TRBJ2-7 better. The CDR3 is 15 amino acids. Per germline, CDR1 SGHNT and CDR2 YYREEE (reference sequence). In nucleotides, the CDR3 is TGTGCCAGCAGCCCAAACGGGGGGTCCCCCTACGAGCAGTACTTC. It translates to CASSPNGGSPYEQYF.

In its sample, this clone was seen once. The chain has TRBV30 and TRBJ1-3; 12 bases are shared with TRBD1. The germline V gene has CDR1 GTSNPN and CDR2 SVGIG (reference sequence). V lost 0 bases, J lost 4 bases, and 4 bases stayed unmatched. CDR3 size: 16 residues. The CDR3 nucleotides are TGTGCCTGGAGTGTAAGGGACAGGGGGCAAGGAAACACCATATATTTT. Its translation is CAWSVRDRGQGNTIYF.

The chain uses TRBV6-6 and TRBJ2-7; TRBD1 agrees at 8 bases. The CDR3 runs to 16 residues. J lost 0 bases, V lost 2 bases, and 6 bases had no gene match. Germline assignment: CDR1 MNHNY and CDR2 SVGAGI (reference sequence). CDR3 DNA: TGTGCCAGCAGTTACACCTGGGACAGGAGCTCCTACGAGCAGTACTTC. Its protein product is CASSYTWDRSSYEQYF.

V usage is TRBV4-2 and J usage is TRBJ2-1; possibly TRBD2 for D (6 bases). The length of the CDR3 is 18 residues. The germline V gene has CDR1 LGHNA and CDR2 YNFKEQ. V was cut by 0 bases and J by 4 bases, with 19 bases left in between. The CDR3 loop is CASSQDPINRRGYNEQFF. In DNA form, the CDR3 reads TGTGCCAGCAGCCAAGATCCCATCAATAGGAGGGGATACAATGAGCAGTTCTTC.

The J gene is TRBJ1-2, the V gene TRBV6-1, with a tentative D call TRBD1 (5 bases). Trimming removed 7 bases from V and 8 bases from J, with 14 bases in between. The CDR3 loop spans 12 amino acids. The V gene's germline CDR1 is MNHNS and CDR2 SASEGT. Here the CDR3 reads CASKEGSCGYTF. The CDR3 DNA reads TGTGCCAGCAAGGAGGGGAGTTGCGGCTACACCTTC.

The chain recombines TRBV5-6 with TRBJ1-2; 7 bases match TRBD1. The germline CDR1 and CDR2 sequences are SGHDT and YYEEEE. This CDR3 spans 16 amino acids. Germline trimming cut 4 bases from V and 0 bases from J; bases unmatched to any gene: 9. CDR3 loop: CASSPNDRASNYGYTF. Here the CDR3 DNA reads TGTGCCAGCAGCCCAAACGACAGGGCGTCTAACTATGGCTACACCTTC.

This CDR3 reads CASSLEGTGGQPQHF. The CDR3 coding sequence is TGTGCCAGCAGCTTAGAGGGGACAGGTGGTCAGCCCCAGCATTTT. The genes are TRBV11-2 and TRBJ1-5; 8 nucleotides align to TRBD1. Germline CDR1 is SGHAT and CDR2 is FQNNGV. Unmatched junction bases numbered 4, after V lost 0 bases and J lost 6 bases. The CDR3 contains 15 residues.

The rearrangement links TRBV14 to TRBJ2-7, with 8 positions matching TRBD1. J lost 5 bases, V lost 1 base, and 7 bases had no gene match. CDR3 size: 15 residues. The germline CDR1 and CDR2 sequences are SGHDN and FVKESK. The CDR3 DNA sequence: TGTGCCAGCAGCCAAGGGGGACAGGCGACCCACGAGCAGTACTTC. This encodes CASSQGGQATHEQYF.

The chain combines TRBV4-1 with TRBJ2-1; D possibly corresponds to TRBD1 (6 bases). Germline CDR1 and CDR2: MGHRA and YSYEKL. Trimming left V 4 bases short and J 2 bases short, with 15 bases between. CDR3 length: 16 amino acids. CDR3 DNA sequence: TGCGCCAGCAGCCCCCAGGGGTCGAGGACCTACAATGAGCAGTTCTTC. Translating it yields CASSPQGSRTYNEQFF.

The chain is built from TRBV27 and TRBJ2-1; TRBD1 agrees at 9 bases. V gave up 3 bases and J gave up 1 base; unmatched junction bases: 13. Germline CDR1 reads MNHEY; CDR2 reads SMNVEV (reference sequence). The CDR3 is 19 amino acids. In DNA form, the CDR3 reads TGTGCCAGCAGTTTTCCGGACAGGGGAGGTAAGGTGTCCTACAATGAGCAGTTCTTC. Its translation: CASSFPDRGGKVSYNEQFF.